In its sample, the clone carrying this T cell receptor beta chain was seen once. This sample was taken from a study of shared clonotypes between healthy human individuals. Data came from immunoSEQ multiplex PCR; TCRdb stores just in-frame clones and leaves some out. Among under 300,000 clones listed, under 80% were seen once. Material for sequencing was memory CD4+ T cells sorted from blood. Subset given: CD45RA-negative fraction. This TCR was sampled from a man between 25 and 39 years old in good health.

The CDR3, as DNA: TGTGCCAGCAGCCAATCGGGGGACCAACACTACAATGAGCAGTTCTTC. Encoded protein: CASSQSGDQHYNEQFF. The gene calls are TRBV16 and TRBJ2-1; D may correspond to TRBD1 or TRBD2 (5 bases each). V was shortened by 0 bases and J by 3 bases, with 12 bases between the two germline ends. The CDR3 runs to 16 residues. Germline V lookup: CDR1 KGHSY, CDR2 FQNENV.